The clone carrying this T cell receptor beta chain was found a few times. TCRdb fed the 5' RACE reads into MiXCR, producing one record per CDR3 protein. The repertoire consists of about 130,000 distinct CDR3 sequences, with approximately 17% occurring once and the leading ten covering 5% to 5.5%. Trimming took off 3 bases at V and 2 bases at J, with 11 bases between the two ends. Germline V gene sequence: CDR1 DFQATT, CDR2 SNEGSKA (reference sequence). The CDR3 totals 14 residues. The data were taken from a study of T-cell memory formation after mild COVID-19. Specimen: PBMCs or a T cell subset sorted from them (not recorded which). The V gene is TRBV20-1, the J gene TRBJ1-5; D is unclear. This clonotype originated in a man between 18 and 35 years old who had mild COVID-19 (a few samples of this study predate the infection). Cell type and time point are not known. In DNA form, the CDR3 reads TGCAGTGCTAGTCTGGGTCGAGGCAATCAGCCCCAGCATTTT. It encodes CSASLGRGNQPQHF.